This entry lists 9 T cell receptor beta chains sequenced from one sample in a study of identical twins (TCRdb year 2016). To prepare the library, 5' RACE was applied. TCRdb shows the sequencer as Illumina HiSeq 2000. In-frame beta chains were kept once TCRdb had trimmed the public reads at Q25 with fastp and called clones with MiXCR. Entries that share a CDR3 protein sequence are merged under the most common genes and DNA. This sample gives 100,000 to 110,000 distinct CDR3 sequences in total; less than 6.5% of them show up just once. The ten largest account for approximately 12% of the sample. Sequencing was performed on memory T cells sorted from blood. Per the publication, the cell subset or site label means: CD45RO+ enriched T cells. The receptor source for this set is a woman aged 50 to 60 in good health.

The V gene is TRBV3-1, the J gene TRBJ2-3; D might be TRBD2 (6 bases). Germline V gene lookup returns CDR1 LGHDT and CDR2 YNNKEL (reference sequence). The CDR3 contains 16 residues. The V gene lost 4 bases and the J gene lost 5 bases, with 19 bases spanning the gap. CDR3 residues: CASSLFGRSAGDTQYF. The CDR3 DNA sequence: TGTGCCAGCAGCCTGTTTGGGAGGTCCGCAGGAGATACGCAGTATTTT.

This clonotype showed up many times. The chain links TRBV27 to TRBJ2-7, with D perhaps matching TRBD2 (5 bases). Looked up from germline, CDR1 is MNHEY and CDR2 is SMNVEV (reference sequence). Deletions cut 5 bases from V and 1 base from J, with 9 bases between. This CDR3 contains 13 residues. CDR3 nucleotide sequence: TGTGCCAGCAGTCCTCGGGGATCCTACGAGCAGTACTTC. Translating gives CASSPRGSYEQYF.

This clonotype was counted at least ten times. The CDR3 coding sequence is TGCAGCGTTGAAGGGCAGAGTCTTGGGCCCCAGCATTTT. Translated: CSVEGQSLGPQHF. V gene TRBV29-1 combines with J gene TRBJ1-5; no reliable D call. Germline CDR1 reads SQVTM; CDR2 reads ANQGSEA. The CDR3 covers 13 residues. The V end lost 1 base, the J end lost 9 bases, and 13 bases lay between the germline ends.

This clonotype was found a few times. The genes are TRBV6-9 and TRBJ1-1, with D maybe TRBD1 (6 bases). V was clipped by 7 bases and J by 3 bases, with 18 bases between them. In germline, CDR1 is MNHGY, CDR2 SVAAGI. The CDR3 spans 15 residues. The CDR3 here is CASTGGGGGYTEAFF. The CDR3 DNA reads as TGTGCCAGCACCGGGGGTGGTGGGGGCTACACTGAAGCTTTCTTT.

The table lists this clonotype with many counts. The V and J genes are TRBV6-5 and TRBJ1-6; 7 bases map to TRBD1. J lost 9 bases, V lost 3 bases, and 8 bases had no gene match. The CDR3 is 15 amino acids. Germline V gives CDR1 MNHEY, CDR2 SVGAGI. The CDR3 sequence: CASSYSEGAGSPLHF. Written as DNA, the CDR3 is TGTGCCAGCAGTTATTCGGAGGGGGCAGGTTCACCCCTCCACTTT.

This clonotype has at least ten counts. This chain links TRBV5-1 with TRBJ1-1; D is undetermined. In germline, CDR1 is SGHRS, CDR2 YFSETQ. CDR3 length: 14 amino acids. V lost 3 bases, J lost 1 base, and 10 bases lay in between. CDR3 nucleotides: TGCGCCAGCAGCTGGCGGGTAGAGAACACTGAAGCTTTCTTT. It yields the protein CASSWRVENTEAFF.

This clonotype was counted ten times or more. This chain joins TRBV3-1 and TRBJ2-2; D could derive from TRBD1 or TRBD2 (5 bases each). V lost 4 bases and J 3 bases, leaving 18 bases between the germline ends. Germline CDR1 and CDR2: LGHDT and YNNKEL (reference sequence). The CDR3 runs 17 residues. The CDR3 spells CASSLGRGWDHTGELFF. CDR3 nucleotide sequence: TGTGCCAGCAGCCTGGGCCGGGGATGGGACCACACCGGGGAGCTGTTTTTT.

Points on this clonotype: Since no conserved phenylalanine or tryptophan closes the CDR3, a read error is the likely cause. The V and J genes are TRBV7-9 and TRBJ2-5, with no clear D. Germline CDR1 and CDR2: SEHNR and FQNEAQ (reference sequence). V was pared by 1 base and J by 1 base, with 7 bases between. There are 14 residues in the CDR3. The CDR3 loop reads CASSLGLGQETQYY. For the CDR3, the DNA is TGTGCCAGCAGCTTAGGGTTGGGCCAAGAGACCCAGTACTAC.

This clonotype has a count of ten or more. The rearrangement joins TRBV6-4 to TRBJ1-1; 7 bases align to TRBD1. The CDR3 loop spans 15 amino acids. Germline CDR1 reads MRHNA; CDR2 reads SNTAGT. V dropped 5 bases and J dropped 1; count of bases not matched to a gene: 7. The chain's CDR3 is CASSRSGQKNTEAFF. The CDR3, as DNA: TGTGCCAGCAGTAGATCGGGACAGAAGAACACTGAAGCTTTCTTT.